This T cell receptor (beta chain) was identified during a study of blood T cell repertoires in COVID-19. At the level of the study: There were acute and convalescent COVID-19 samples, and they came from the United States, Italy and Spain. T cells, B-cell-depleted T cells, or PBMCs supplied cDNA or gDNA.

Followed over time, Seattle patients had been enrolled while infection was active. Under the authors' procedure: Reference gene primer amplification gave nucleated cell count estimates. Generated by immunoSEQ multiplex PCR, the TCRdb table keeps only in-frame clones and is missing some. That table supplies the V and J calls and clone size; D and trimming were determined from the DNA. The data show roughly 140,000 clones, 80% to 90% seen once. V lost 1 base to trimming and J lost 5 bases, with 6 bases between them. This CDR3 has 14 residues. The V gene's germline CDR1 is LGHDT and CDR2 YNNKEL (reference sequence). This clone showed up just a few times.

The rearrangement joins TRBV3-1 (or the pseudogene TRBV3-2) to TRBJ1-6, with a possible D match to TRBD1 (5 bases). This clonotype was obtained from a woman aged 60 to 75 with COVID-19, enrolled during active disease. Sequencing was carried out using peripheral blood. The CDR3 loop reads CASSQGQHNSPLHF. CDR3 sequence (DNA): TGTGCCAGCAGCCAAGGACAGCATAATTCACCCCTCCACTTT.